This TCR beta chain was sequenced during a study of blood T cells in healthy people across ages. Combining a sample-barcoded 5' primer with a J-beta primer mix, a second PCR ran for about 7 to 11 cycles. A template-switch adaptor containing 12 random nucleotides labeled each cDNA molecule. A single record per CDR3 protein comes from TCRdb applying MiXCR to the 5' RACE reads. The data contain approximately 600,000 distinct CDR3 sequences, roughly three fifths of them singletons. This clonotype was seen a few times. The antigen remains unidentified. Trimming pared 0 bases from V and 7 bases from J, leaving 24 bases between. Looked up from germline, CDR1 is MGHRA and CDR2 is YSYEKL. This CDR3 comprises 18 residues. Study-wide results and caveats: Aged donors had fewer naive CD4+ cells and lower diversity than long-lived donors. Those diversity estimates obtained from one million T cells were thought to be underestimates.

The material sequenced was blood. This TCR came from a man between 60 and 75 years old in good health. V is TRBV4-1 and J is TRBJ2-5; maybe TRBD2 (5 bases). The CDR3 DNA reads as TGCGCCAGCAGCCAAGAAAGGAGGTCACAGCGGTTGACCGGGACCCAGTACTTC. Protein product: CASSQERRSQRLTGTQYF.